Presented here are 26 T cell receptor beta chains from one specimen sequenced in a study of blood T cells in healthy people across ages. The use of a sample-barcoded 5' primer and a J-beta primer mix characterized a second PCR of about 7 to 12 cycles. One entry per CDR3 protein, called by TCRdb with MiXCR from the 5' RACE reads. The data show more than 900,000 distinct CDR3 sequences, 29% seen once. The same sample was also used in a study of T cells of mothers and their children.

Specimen: blood. All receptors come from a woman aged 40 to 49 in good health.

In its sample, this clonotype was seen a few times. This rearrangement joins TRBV6-5 to TRBJ2-2; D uncertain. Trimming left V 3 bases short and J 4 bases short, with 12 bases between. Germline assignment: CDR1 MNHEY and CDR2 SVGAGI. This CDR3 is 15 amino acids long. CDR3 residues: CASSYELQTTGELFF. The CDR3 bases are TGTGCCAGCAGTTATGAGCTACAAACCACCGGGGAGCTGTTTTTT.

Worth noting for this clonotype: Possible read error: a much larger clone is one base away. This chain joins TRBV7-8 and TRBJ2-7; possibly TRBD2 for D (6 bases). The germline gives CDR1 SGHVS, CDR2 FQNEAQ. CDR3 size: 13 residues. This CDR3 reads CVTQRRDSYEQYF. Written as DNA, the CDR3 is TGTGTCACACAACGGCGGGACTCCTACGAGCAGTACTTC.

Ten or more counts support this clonotype. The chain has TRBV7-3 and TRBJ1-2, with a possible D match to TRBD1 (6 bases). This CDR3 has 15 amino acids. V lost 0 bases and J 8 bases, leaving 16 bases between the germline ends. CDR1 is SGHTA and CDR2 is FQGTGA in the germline V gene. Here the CDR3 reads CASSLTPGAPGGYTF. The CDR3 DNA reads as TGTGCCAGCAGCTTAACTCCGGGGGCGCCGGGGGGCTACACCTTC.

The table lists this clonotype with a few counts. V usage is TRBV2 and J usage is TRBJ1-2; D gene unclear. CDR3 length: 14 amino acids. Looked up from germline, CDR1 is SNHLY and CDR2 is FYNNEI. V lost 2 bases to trimming and J lost 4 bases, with 11 bases between them. The CDR3 is CASSERSASYGYTF. The CDR3 region has the DNA TGTGCCAGCAGTGAAAGGTCAGCTAGCTATGGCTACACCTTC.

This clonotype was counted only a few times. V usage is TRBV29-1 and J usage is TRBJ2-4, with D unclear. V lost 5 bases, J lost 13 bases, and 21 bases lay in between. The germline V gene encodes CDR1 SQVTM and CDR2 ANQGSEA. The CDR3 contains 13 residues. The CDR3 region is CSVPHPAYNEQYF. Here the CDR3 DNA reads TGCAGCGTTCCCCATCCCGCCTACAATGAGCAGTACTTC.

This rearrangement joins TRBV5-1 to TRBJ2-7; 11 bases align to TRBD1. The CDR3 is 16 residues long. Germline values: CDR1 SGHRS, CDR2 YFSETQ. Unmatched junction bases numbered 5, after V lost 3 bases and J lost 0 bases. This CDR3 reads CASSWAGTGGSYEQYF. The CDR3 bases are TGCGCCAGCAGCTGGGCAGGGACAGGGGGCTCCTACGAGCAGTACTTC. Together with reference TRBV5-1 and TRBJ2-7, the CDR3 gives the full variable domain: KAGVTQTPRYLIKTRGQQVTLSCSPISGHRSVSWYQQTPGQGLQFLFEYFSETQRNKGNFPGRFSGRQFSNSRSEMNVSTLELGDSALYLCASSWAGTGGSYEQYFGPGTRLTVT.

The chain carries TRBV20-1 and TRBJ1-5, with D unclear. Trimming cost V 3 bases and J 1 base, with 7 bases left between them. This CDR3 is 13 amino acids long. From germline, CDR1 is DFQATT and CDR2 SNEGSKA (reference sequence). The CDR3 DNA is TGCAGTGCTAGGGGTAGGAGCAATCAGCCCCAGCATTTT. This encodes CSARGRSNQPQHF.

This clonotype turned up a few times. V and J are TRBV21-1 and TRBJ2-7; whether TRBD1, the table's D call, matches the DNA was not checked. TRBV21-1 is classified as a pseudogene. The CDR3 extends over 17 amino acids. This CDR3 is CASSKALSGSSSYEQYF. CDR3 nucleotides: TGTGCCAGCAGCAAAGCGCTTTCCGGGAGTAGCTCCTACGAGCAGTACTTC.

On this clonotype: A much larger clone differs by one base, so this may be a read error. The chain has TRBV4-3 and TRBJ2-5; D perhaps matches TRBD2 (5 bases). Trimming pared 0 bases from V and 5 bases from J, leaving 10 bases between. Looked up from germline, CDR1 is LGHNA and CDR2 is YSLEER. There are 14 residues in the CDR3. CDR3 region: CASSQDRRRETQYF. The CDR3 DNA reads as TGCGCCAGCAGCCAAGATCGGAGGCGGGAGACCCAGTACTTC.

The table lists this clonotype with a few counts. The chain links TRBV6-5 to TRBJ2-5, with D perhaps matching TRBD1 (6 bases). The germline V gene has CDR1 MNHEY and CDR2 SVGAGI. V was cut by 1 base and J by 2 bases, with 20 bases left in between. The CDR3 has 18 amino acids. The CDR3 spells CASSYWDPRQAKQETQYF. CDR3 sequence (DNA): TGTGCCAGCAGTTACTGGGACCCGCGACAGGCTAAGCAAGAGACCCAGTACTTC.

This clonotype was detected ten times or more. The gene calls are TRBV7-2 and TRBJ2-7, with D unresolved. The V end was cut by 7 bases, the J end by 2 bases, with 12 bases between. The CDR3 is 13 residues long. Germline CDR1 is SGHTA and CDR2 is FQGNSA. The CDR3 DNA is TGTGCCAGCACCCCCTCCCCGACCTACGAGCAGTACTTC. It translates to CASTPSPTYEQYF.

The rearrangement links TRBV5-5 to TRBJ2-7, with TRBD1 identical over 9 bases. The V gene end was trimmed by 4 bases and the J gene end by 5 bases; junction bases not matched to a gene: 7. Germline V gene lookup returns CDR1 SGHKS and CDR2 YYEKEE (reference sequence). The CDR3 is 14 amino acids. CDR3 in amino acids: CASSTDRGSHEQYF. The DNA for the CDR3 is TGTGCCAGCAGCACGGACAGGGGAAGCCACGAGCAGTACTTC.

A note on this clonotype: An end of the junction differs from the germline gene, which may be a read error. The V and J genes are TRBV7-6 and TRBJ2-1, with D perhaps given as TRBD1 or TRBD2 (5 bases each). The CDR3 is made up of 16 amino acids. The germline V gene encodes CDR1 SGHVS and CDR2 FNYEAQ. The CDR3 here is CASSLVGDGPYNERFF. CDR3 nucleotide sequence: TGTGCCAGCAGCTTAGTGGGGGACGGACCCTACAATGAGCGGTTCTTC.

As to this clonotype: A much more abundant neighbour one base away suggests this may be a read error. The chain combines TRBV29-1 with TRBJ1-1; D not certain. This CDR3 is 10 amino acids long. Germline CDR1 and CDR2: SQVTM and ANQGSEA. CDR3 sequence (DNA): TGCAGCGTTTTCCACACTAAAGCTTTCTTT. It is translated as CSVFHTKAFF.

The chain recombines TRBV29-1 with TRBJ1-1; D remains ambiguous. V lost 6 bases to trimming and J lost 3 bases, with 14 bases between them. The length of the CDR3 is 13 residues. Germline V CDR1 and CDR2: SQVTM, ANQGSEA. Here the CDR3 reads CSVPPGGDTEAFF. In DNA form, the CDR3 reads TGCAGCGTCCCCCCGGGCGGGGACACTGAAGCTTTCTTT.

Ten or more counts support this clonotype. This rearrangement joins TRBV5-1 to TRBJ2-5; perhaps TRBD1 as D (5 bases). V was cut by 0 bases and J by 5 bases, with 14 bases left in between. CDR1 and CDR2 (germline): SGHRS, YFSETQ. The CDR3 contains 15 residues. The CDR3 spells CASSLGGLGQETQYF. CDR3 DNA: TGCGCCAGCAGCTTGGGGGGCTTAGGGCAGGAGACCCAGTACTTC.

V gene TRBV5-1 combines with J gene TRBJ1-4; no clear D gene. The CDR3 spans 17 residues. CDR1 SGHRS and CDR2 YFSETQ come from the germline V gene. V was cut by 5 bases and J by 5 bases, with 22 bases left in between. The CDR3 bases are TGCGCCAGCAGATATGCTACCATTGAGTTTGGGAATGAAAAACTGTTTTTT. The encoded protein is CASRYATIEFGNEKLFF. The whole variable domain, filled in from reference TRBV5-1 and TRBJ1-4, reads KAGVTQTPRYLIKTRGQQVTLSCSPISGHRSVSWYQQTPGQGLQFLFEYFSETQRNKGNFPGRFSGRQFSNSRSEMNVSTLELGDSALYLCASRYATIEFGNEKLFFGSGTQLSVL.

In this sample, this clonotype turned up once. Given a much more abundant clone one base away, this may be a read error. V is TRBV7-6 and J is TRBJ2-2; 7 bases are a match to TRBD1. The CDR3 loop spans 22 amino acids. Germline CDR1 is SGHVS and CDR2 is FNYEAQ. For the CDR3, the DNA is TGTGCCAGCAGCCAATCGGTTACAGGGGCCCGAGGGGTCACTCGGCGCACCGAGGAGCTGTTTTTT. Translated, it gives CASSQSVTGARGVTRRTEELFF.

There are many counts of this clonotype. The genes are TRBV4-1 and TRBJ2-1, with 8 bases matching TRBD1. V shed 1 base and J 7 bases; nucleotides not matched to a gene: 12. The CDR3 runs to 17 residues. Looked up from germline, CDR1 is MGHRA and CDR2 is YSYEKL. The CDR3 protein is CASSQGVIGQGSNEQFF. CDR3 sequence (DNA): TGCGCCAGCAGCCAAGGGGTGATCGGACAGGGTAGTAATGAGCAGTTCTTC.

This chain connects TRBV28 to TRBJ2-5; D assignment may be TRBD1 or TRBD2 (5 bases each). This CDR3 has 15 amino acids. V was cut by 3 bases and J by 2 bases, with 13 bases left in between. Germline lookup yields CDR1 MDHEN and CDR2 SYDVKM. CDR3 sequence (DNA): TGTGCCAGCAGTTTTGGGGGTACCGAGCAAGAGACCCAGTACTTC. This encodes CASSFGGTEQETQYF.

This rearrangement joins TRBV20-1 to TRBJ1-5; 8 bases match TRBD1. The CDR3 loop spans 14 amino acids. Per the germline V gene, CDR1 is DFQATT and CDR2 is SNEGSKA (reference sequence). V dropped 6 bases and J dropped 2; count of bases not matched to a gene: 6. CDR3 amino acids: CSASRTGRNQPQHF. Here the CDR3 DNA reads TGCAGTGCCAGTAGGACAGGGCGCAATCAGCCCCAGCATTTT.

The V gene is TRBV12-3 or TRBV12-4, the J gene TRBJ1-6, with D perhaps TRBD1 (5 bases). With 1 base removed from V and 6 bases from J, the gap between germline ends came to 10 bases. The CDR3 is 15 amino acids. The CDR3 is CASSLVDSPNSPLHF. The CDR3 region has the DNA TGTGCCAGCAGTTTAGTCGACAGTCCTAATTCACCCCTCCACTTT.

This clonotype turned up a few times. The rearrangement uses TRBV12-3 or TRBV12-4 and TRBJ2-7, with D possibly being TRBD1 (6 bases). This CDR3 has 19 amino acids. V lost 3 bases to trimming and J lost 3 bases, with 27 bases between them. Here the CDR3 DNA reads TGTGCCAGCAGTTTTAGCTACCGGGGCCGGGGACACTCACTCTACGAGCAGTACTTC. This codes for CASSFSYRGRGHSLYEQYF.

In its sample, this clonotype was seen many times. This chain connects TRBV27 to TRBJ2-7; the D is unclear. The CDR3 totals 16 residues. V was shortened by 2 bases and J by 1 base, with 15 bases between the two germline ends. Germline-derived CDR1 and CDR2 are MNHEY and SMNVEV (reference sequence). The CDR3 sequence is CASSLTRWVTSYEQYF. The CDR3 nucleotides read TGTGCCAGCAGTTTAACCCGGTGGGTCACTTCCTACGAGCAGTACTTC.

The chain carries TRBV28 and TRBJ2-3; 12 bases fit TRBD2. Germline CDR1 MDHEN, CDR2 SYDVKM. The junction had 4 bases not matched to a gene; V was cut back by 2 bases and J by 4 bases. This CDR3 spans 16 amino acids. The CDR3 DNA reads TGTGCCAGCAGTTTAACGCTAGCGGGGGGGTCAGATACGCAGTATTTT. Its protein is CASSLTLAGGSDTQYF.

Turning to this clonotype: One end of the junction fails to match germline, which may point to a read error. The genes are TRBV27 and TRBJ1-6, with 10 nucleotides matching TRBD1. The germline CDR1 and CDR2 sequences are MNHEY and SMNVEV (reference sequence). This CDR3 region has 16 residues. This CDR3 is CVSSPQTGGADSPLHF. CDR3 DNA: TGTGTCAGCAGTCCACAGACAGGGGGCGCGGATTCACCCCTCCACTTT.